Presented here are 30 T cell receptor beta chains from one specimen sequenced in a study of OX40 agonist ivuxolimab in advanced cancers. The method was the immunoSEQ multiplex PCR assay. This immuneACCESS table, as held by TCRdb, lists in-frame sequences with V and J called but not all clones. Of the missing ones, under half trace to an unresolved V gene in checked studies; the others have no known cause. The sample data list some 46,000 clones, and around 90% of these were observed just once. The leading ten clones occupy around 15% of the sample. This sample comprised CD4+ or CD8+ T cells sorted from blood, obtained in a trial of the OX40 agonist ivuxolimab. These receptors all come from an adult with an advanced solid tumor such as melanoma, head and neck, liver or kidney cancer.

This rearrangement joins TRBV30 to TRBJ1-5, with D unresolved. CDR1 is GTSNPN and CDR2 is SVGIG in the germline V gene (reference sequence). The V end was cut by 4 bases, the J end by 1 base, with 14 bases between. The CDR3 is made up of 15 amino acids. The CDR3 DNA sequence: TGTGCCTGGAAGGCCGGGAGCTCGAGCAATCAGCCCCAGCATTTT. Its translation is CAWKAGSSSNQPQHF.

The chain has TRBV27 and TRBJ1-1; D ambiguous. V lost 2 bases to trimming and J lost 0 bases, with 10 bases between them. CDR3 length: 15 amino acids. Germline loops: CDR1 MNHEY, CDR2 SMNVEV (reference sequence). The CDR3 protein is CASSLVRELNTEAFF. In DNA, the CDR3 is TGTGCCAGCAGTTTAGTCCGGGAATTGAACACTGAAGCTTTCTTT.

This chain links TRBV5-1 with TRBJ2-1; 9 nucleotides line up with TRBD2. The length of the CDR3 is 15 residues. The trim removed 4 bases at V and 1 base at J, leaving 3 bases unmatched. Germline-derived CDR1 and CDR2 are SGHRS and YFSETQ. The CDR3 region is CASSVAGESYNEQFF. CDR3 bases: TGCGCCAGCAGCGTAGCGGGAGAGTCCTACAATGAGCAGTTCTTC. The variable domain in full, with the rest retrieved from reference TRBV5-1 and TRBJ2-1, is KAGVTQTPRYLIKTRGQQVTLSCSPISGHRSVSWYQQTPGQGLQFLFEYFSETQRNKGNFPGRFSGRQFSNSRSEMNVSTLELGDSALYLCASSVAGESYNEQFFGPGTRLTVL.

The J gene is TRBJ2-7, the V gene TRBV19, with TRBD1 matching over 9 bases. Germline V CDR1 and CDR2: LNHDA, SQIVND (reference sequence). CDR3 length equals 15 residues. The trim removed 5 bases at V and 2 bases at J, leaving 7 bases unmatched. The CDR3 loop reads CASSPRDRAPYEQYF. In nucleotides, the CDR3 is TGTGCCAGTAGTCCGCGGGACAGGGCGCCCTACGAGCAGTACTTC. Full variable domain (outside the CDR3, taken from reference TRBV19 and TRBJ2-7): DGGITQSPKYLFRKEGQNVTLSCEQNLNHDAMYWYRQDPGQGLRLIYYSQIVNDFQKGDIAEGYSVSREKKESFPLTVTSAQKNPTAFYLCASSPRDRAPYEQYFGPGTRLTVT.

The V and J genes are TRBV5-6 and TRBJ2-5; maybe TRBD2 (6 bases). V was cut by 7 bases and J by 4 bases, with 17 bases left in between. The CDR3 has 14 amino acids. Germline CDR1 SGHDT, CDR2 YYEEEE. In DNA, the CDR3 is TGTGCCAGCCTCGCGGGGCCGGGGCGAGAGACCCAGTACTTC. Its protein product is CASLAGPGRETQYF.

The rearrangement joins TRBV18 to TRBJ2-1, with TRBD2 as a possible D gene (7 bases). Per the germline V gene, CDR1 is KGHSH and CDR2 is LQKENI. The CDR3 extends over 14 amino acids. V lost 5 bases and J lost 4, with 12 bases in between. Written as DNA, the CDR3 is TGTGCCAGCTCATCGAGCGGGACATACAATGAGCAGTTCTTC. This sequence encodes CASSSSGTYNEQFF.

V usage is TRBV27 and J usage is TRBJ2-5; D remains unclear. Germline V lookup: CDR1 MNHEY, CDR2 SMNVEV (reference sequence). The CDR3 is made up of 16 amino acids. Trimming removed 6 bases from V and 1 base from J, with 18 bases in between. The CDR3: CASRPRQPQLQETQYF. As DNA, the CDR3 is TGTGCCAGCAGACCAAGACAACCTCAGCTCCAAGAGACCCAGTACTTC.

The V gene is TRBV29-1, the J gene TRBJ1-2; 9 bases agree with TRBD1. CDR3 length: 12 residues. Germline V CDR1 and CDR2: SQVTM, ANQGSEA. The V segment lost 7 bases and the J segment 3 bases; nucleotides outside the gene matches: 3. In DNA form, the CDR3 reads TGCAGCGCGGGACAGGGACACTATGGCTACACCTTC. Its translation: CSAGQGHYGYTF.

This rearrangement joins TRBV2 to TRBJ2-1; weak D call: TRBD2 (6 bases). In germline, CDR1 is SNHLY, CDR2 FYNNEI. V lost 3 bases and J lost 0, with 6 bases in between. This CDR3 comprises 14 residues. The DNA for the CDR3 is TGTGCCAGCAGTGAGGGGGGCTCCTACAATGAGCAGTTCTTC. Protein product: CASSEGGSYNEQFF.

This chain joins TRBV18 and TRBJ2-6; D is perhaps TRBD1 or TRBD2 (5 bases each). Trimming pared 0 bases from V and 0 bases from J, leaving 18 bases between. This CDR3 is built from 20 residues. Germline V lookup: CDR1 KGHSH, CDR2 LQKENI. CDR3 protein: CASSPPRPGSPLSGANVLTF. DNA of the CDR3: TGTGCCAGCTCACCACCGCGGCCAGGGAGCCCTCTCTCTGGGGCCAACGTCCTGACTTTC.

This chain uses TRBV18 with TRBJ1-1, with D perhaps matching TRBD1 (6 bases). This CDR3 spans 13 amino acids. Germline V gene sequence: CDR1 KGHSH, CDR2 LQKENI. V was shortened by 2 bases and J by 6 bases, with 10 bases between the two germline ends. CDR3 in amino acids: CASSPNRDSEAFF. DNA of the CDR3: TGTGCCAGCTCACCAAACAGGGACTCTGAAGCTTTCTTT.

The chain carries TRBV12-5 and TRBJ2-1, with D unclear. Germline V gene data show CDR1 as LGHNT and CDR2 as FRNRAP. The CDR3 has 15 amino acids. The V end lost 1 base, the J end lost 1 base, and 8 bases lay between the germline ends. The CDR3 nucleotides read TGTGCTAGTGGTTTGGGGAGTGGGTCCTACAATGAGCAGTTCTTC. This sequence encodes CASGLGSGSYNEQFF. The entire variable domain, with the rest obtained from reference TRBV12-5 and TRBJ2-1, is as follows: DARVTQTPRHKVTEMGQEVTMRCQPILGHNTVFWYRQTMMQGLELLAYFRNRAPLDDSGMPKDRFSAEMPDATLATLKIQPSEPRDSAVYFCASGLGSGSYNEQFFGPGTRLTVL.

This clone has a handful of counts. This chain links TRBV11-2 with TRBJ2-7; tentatively, D is TRBD2 (6 bases). The V gene lost 0 bases and the J gene lost 9 bases, with 12 bases spanning the gap. This CDR3 is built from 13 residues. CDR1 SGHAT and CDR2 FQNNGV come from the germline V gene. CDR3 region: CASSLEGLKVQYF. CDR3 nucleotide sequence: TGTGCCAGCAGCTTAGAGGGACTCAAGGTGCAGTACTTC.

The chain joins TRBV7-9 to TRBJ2-3, with TRBD2 matching 7 bases. CDR3 length: 17 amino acids. With V trimmed by 5 bases and J by 1 base, 12 bases remained unmatched. CDR1 is SEHNR, CDR2 FQNEAQ, per germline (reference sequence). CDR3 residues: CASSPRAPAGGTDTQYF. As DNA, the CDR3 is TGTGCCAGCAGCCCTCGTGCTCCCGCGGGAGGCACAGATACGCAGTATTTT.

The V call is TRBV5-1, the J call TRBJ2-2; D gene ambiguous. Germline V gives CDR1 SGHRS, CDR2 YFSETQ. V gave up 3 bases and J gave up 9 bases, with 12 bases separating them. This CDR3 contains 13 residues. The CDR3, as DNA: TGCGCCAGCAGCTCCCCGTCCCCCCGGGAGCTGTTTTTT. Its protein is CASSSPSPRELFF.

This chain connects TRBV20-1 to TRBJ2-5; D remains unclear. Germline values: CDR1 DFQATT, CDR2 SNEGSKA (reference sequence). The V end was cut by 1 base, the J end by 1 base, with 1 base between. The CDR3 is 11 amino acids. Written as DNA, the CDR3 is TGCAGTGCTAGAGCCCAAGAGACCCAGTACTTC. Amino acids: CSARAQETQYF.

This chain links TRBV11-2 with TRBJ1-1; perhaps TRBD1 as D (6 bases). Germline V lookup: CDR1 SGHAT, CDR2 FQNNGV. The CDR3 runs to 14 residues. Trimming removed 1 base from V and 4 bases from J, with 10 bases in between. As DNA, the CDR3 is TGTGCCAGCAGCTTAGGGCAGGGGAGCACTGAAGCTTTCTTT. This codes for CASSLGQGSTEAFF.

The CDR3 DNA reads as TGTGCCAGCAGCTTGGAAGTAAACTTTCAAGAGACCCAGTACTTC. It encodes CASSLEVNFQETQYF. The V and J genes are TRBV5-5 and TRBJ2-5; unclear D gene. CDR3 length: 15 residues. V shed 0 bases and J shed 2 bases, with 11 bases lying between them. From germline, CDR1 is SGHKS and CDR2 YYEKEE (reference sequence).

This rearrangement joins TRBV27 to TRBJ2-1; possible D gene TRBD2, 7 bases. The CDR3 runs 15 residues. Trimming cost V 7 bases and J 0 bases, with 13 bases left between them. Germline CDR1 reads MNHEY; CDR2 reads SMNVEV (reference sequence). The CDR3 coding sequence is TGTGCCAGCACCCCGAGGGGGGGCTCCTACAATGAGCAGTTCTTC. As protein: CASTPRGGSYNEQFF.

The chain recombines TRBV2 with TRBJ2-1; D is tentatively TRBD1 or TRBD2 (5 bases each). V gave up 0 bases and J gave up 9 bases, with 12 bases separating them. The CDR3 loop spans 14 amino acids. Germline V gene data show CDR1 as SNHLY and CDR2 as FYNNEI. Written as DNA, the CDR3 is TGTGCCAGCAGTGAAGCAGTGGGGGTCGGTGAGCAGTTCTTC. Residues: CASSEAVGVGEQFF.

This chain joins TRBV30 and TRBJ1-1; D unresolved. Trimming removed 2 bases at V and 9 bases at J, with 16 bases between. This CDR3 contains 13 residues. In germline, CDR1 is GTSNPN, CDR2 SVGIG (reference sequence). CDR3 coding DNA: TGTGCCTGGAGTTTCGGTGGAGGCCTTCAAGCTTTCTTT. The encoded protein is CAWSFGGGLQAFF.

The chain uses TRBV7-2 and TRBJ2-5; TRBD1 matches 11 bases. Germline V gene data show CDR1 as SGHTA and CDR2 as FQGNSA. J gave up 5 bases and V 5 bases, and 10 bases lay outside the gene matches. This CDR3 has 16 amino acids. CDR3 loop: CASSTARTGGAETQYF. The CDR3 region has the DNA TGTGCCAGCAGCACGGCAAGGACAGGGGGCGCGGAGACCCAGTACTTC. Using reference TRBV7-2 and TRBJ2-5 for the parts outside the CDR3, the full variable domain is GAGVSQSPSNKVTEKGKDVELRCDPISGHTALYWYRQSLGQGLEFLIYFQGNSAPDKSGLPSDRFSAERTGGSVSTLTIQRTQQEDSAVYLCASSTARTGGAETQYFGPGTRLLVL.

The rearrangement joins TRBV6-5 to TRBJ2-7; unclear D gene. CDR1 is MNHEY and CDR2 is SVGAGI in the germline V gene. Trimming stripped 7 bases from V and 2 bases from J, with 15 bases between. The CDR3 totals 14 residues. CDR3 protein: CASKAEFSTYEQYF. The CDR3 nucleotides are TGTGCCAGCAAGGCGGAGTTTAGTACCTACGAGCAGTACTTC.

The chain is built from TRBV19 and TRBJ2-7; 10 bases match TRBD1. Per the germline V gene, CDR1 is LNHDA and CDR2 is SQIVND (reference sequence). V lost 7 bases and J lost 7; bases outside the gene matches: 13. The CDR3 runs 15 residues. The CDR3 nucleotides are TGTGCCAGTACCTCCTCGGGACAGGGGTTGTATGAGCAGTACTTC. Amino acid sequence: CASTSSGQGLYEQYF.

V usage is TRBV18 and J usage is TRBJ2-3; 13 bases line up with TRBD2. Germline-derived CDR1 and CDR2 are KGHSH and LQKENI. Germline trimming cut 4 bases from V and 5 bases from J; bases unmatched to any gene: 6. The CDR3 loop spans 16 amino acids. The CDR3 loop reads CASSQGLAGAGDTQYF. The CDR3, as DNA: TGTGCCAGCTCACAAGGACTAGCGGGAGCTGGAGATACGCAGTATTTT. Full variable domain (rest looked up from reference TRBV18 and TRBJ2-3): NAGVMQNPRHLVRRRGQEARLRCSPMKGHSHVYWYRQLPEEGLKFMVYLQKENIIDESGMPKERFSAEFPKEGPSILRIQQVVRGDSAAYFCASSQGLAGAGDTQYFGPGTRLTVL.

The chain combines TRBV14 with TRBJ2-4; D is undetermined. V lost 4 bases, J lost 0 bases, and 16 bases lay in between. The V gene's germline CDR1 is SGHDN and CDR2 FVKESK. This CDR3 is built from 17 residues. The CDR3, as DNA: TGTGCCAGCAGCCCCCTCCAGGAACACCTAGCCAAAAACATTCAGTACTTC. Protein: CASSPLQEHLAKNIQYF. Supplemented by reference TRBV14 and TRBJ2-4, the full variable domain reads EAGVTQFPSHSVIEKGQTVTLRCDPISGHDNLYWYRRVMGKEIKFLLHFVKESKQDESGMPNNRFLAERTGGTYSTLKVQPAELEDSGVYFCASSPLQEHLAKNIQYFGAGTRLSVL.

This clone was picked up a small number of times. This sequence joins TRBV4-1 and TRBJ1-5; possible D gene TRBD1, 6 bases. Germline CDR1 and CDR2: MGHRA and YSYEKL. CDR3 length equals 19 residues. The V end lost 0 bases, the J end lost 0 bases, and 18 bases lay between the germline ends. Written as DNA, the CDR3 is TGCGCCAGCAGCCAAGAAGGGGGGAACCCCTCCTATAGCAATCAGCCCCAGCATTTT. As protein: CASSQEGGNPSYSNQPQHF.

The gene calls are TRBV30 and TRBJ1-2; weak D call: TRBD1 (6 bases). V shed 0 bases and J shed 4 bases, with 6 bases lying between them. Germline V gene lookup returns CDR1 GTSNPN and CDR2 SVGIG (reference sequence). The CDR3 contains 12 residues. CDR3 DNA sequence: TGTGCCTGGAGTGTACAGGGCTATGGCTACACCTTC. Its protein product is CAWSVQGYGYTF.

V gene TRBV28 combines with J gene TRBJ1-5, with D possibly TRBD1 on 5 matching bases. Germline V gene lookup returns CDR1 MDHEN and CDR2 SYDVKM. This CDR3 spans 13 amino acids. In DNA form, the CDR3 reads TGTGCTAGTGGCAGGGATAGCAATCAGCCCCAGCATTTT. Its protein is CASGRDSNQPQHF.

The chain recombines TRBV11-2 with TRBJ1-4, with D perhaps matching TRBD1 (6 bases). Germline-derived CDR1 and CDR2 are SGHAT and FQNNGV. There are 17 residues in the CDR3. Trimming shortened V by 2 bases and J by 7 bases, and 20 bases separated the two germline ends. CDR3 residues: CASSLIFRGGVREKLFF. CDR3 DNA sequence: TGTGCCAGCAGCTTAATTTTCCGAGGGGGAGTGCGTGAAAAACTGTTTTTT.